The T cell receptor beta chain under discussion was sequenced for a study of cytomegalovirus exposure and HLA in healthy donors. Study outcomes and limitations: In a later analysis, V- and J-gene trimming of beta chains associated with a DCLRE1C missense variant, replicated independently. Most TCR sequences proved rare, with some public TCRs found in many donors. Cytomegalovirus association was listed for approximately 160 TCR beta chains.

CDR1 is MNHEY, CDR2 SVGAGI, per germline. V lost 4 bases and J 2 bases, leaving 12 bases between the germline ends. The CDR3 length is 14 residues. In this sample, this clone turned up a few times. Its target is not known. The PCR ran on 60 Vbeta and 13 Jbeta primers. Generated by immunoSEQ multiplex PCR, the TCRdb table keeps only in-frame clones and is missing some. The sample contains roughly 180,000 clones, 9.5% of which appear only once. The sequencing sample was made of PBMCs. The chain couples TRBV6-5 to TRBJ2-7; D possibly corresponds to TRBD1 (6 bases). This sequence was found in a woman aged 25 to 39 in good health and CMV-seropositive. CDR3 sequence: CASSSREGAYEQYF. Written as DNA, the CDR3 is TGTGCCAGCAGTTCCCGAGAGGGGGCCTACGAGCAGTACTTC.